This paragraph reports one TCR beta chain. These data originate in a study of blood T cell repertoires in COVID-19. As for the study in general: Samples of COVID-19 (acute and convalescent) were obtained from the United States, Italy and Spain. Sources were T cells, B-cell-depleted T cells, or PBMCs; the material itself was cDNA or gDNA.

Data came from immunoSEQ multiplex PCR; TCRdb stores just in-frame clones and leaves some out. The sample shows 490,000 or so clones, about nine tenths of them seen only once. The germline CDR1 and CDR2 sequences are SGHNT and YYREEE (reference sequence). The CDR3 extends over 14 amino acids. Trimming removed 3 bases from V and 7 bases from J; junction bases left unmatched: 6. The genes are TRBV5-4 and TRBJ1-2; 10 bases match TRBD1. Sequenced sample: PBMCs or T cells enriched from blood (not recorded which). The TCR sequence derives from a woman aged 55-69 years who had recovered from COVID-19. CDR3 loop: CASSSTGGQGGYTF. For the CDR3, the DNA is TGTGCCAGCAGCTCGACAGGGGGCCAAGGTGGCTACACCTTC. Looking up the rest from reference TRBV5-4 and TRBJ1-2 gives the full variable domain: ETGVTQSPTHLIKTRGQQVTLRCSSQSGHNTVSWYQQALGQGPQFIFQYYREEENGRGNFPPRFSGLQFPNYSSELNVNALELDDSALYLCASSSTGGQGGYTFGSGTRLTVV.